Listed below are T cell receptor beta chains from one sample, sequenced in a study of OX40 agonist ivuxolimab in advanced cancers. Data came from immunoSEQ multiplex PCR; TCRdb stores just in-frame clones and leaves some out. The table records about 17,000 clones, 73% of them present only once. The source was CD4+ or CD8+ T cells sorted from blood, collected in a trial of the OX40 agonist ivuxolimab. Receptors originate from an adult with an advanced solid tumor such as melanoma, head and neck, liver or kidney cancer. Each CDR3 is given with its conserved first and last residue.

CDR3 protein	V gene	J gene
CASSLSTGEETQYF	TRBV7-9	TRBJ2-5
CASSLGRDYEQYF	TRBV7-9	TRBJ2-7
CASSLTTARDYSKPQNIQYF	TRBV18	TRBJ2-4
CASSARASYEQYF	TRBV27	TRBJ2-7
CASSQDRGLNTEAFF	TRBV4-3	TRBJ1-1
CAISDREYEQYF	TRBV6-1	TRBJ2-7
CASSAPGQGEHEQFF	TRBV10-2	TRBJ2-1
CASSIPSRTDTQYF	TRBV11-2	TRBJ2-3
CASSQVLEGQFNYEQYF	TRBV4-2	TRBJ2-7
CASSLESLEQFF	TRBV13	TRBJ2-1
CASSLDRGMGSGNTIYF	TRBV7-9	TRBJ1-3
CATDAGGSFYEQFF	TRBV6-6	TRBJ2-1
CASSLDSTAGYTF	TRBV11-2	TRBJ1-2
CASSQDGDQIDEQYF	TRBV4-3	NA
CASSLGVATGETQYF	TRBV5-4	TRBJ2-5
CSVESADTGSSYEQYF	TRBV29-1	TRBJ2-7